The 20 T cell receptor beta chains listed next were all sequenced from one sample in a study of shared clonotypes between healthy human individuals. Libraries were prepared by immunoSEQ multiplex PCR; TCRdb keeps only in-frame clonotypes and omits some of them. This sample carries around 2.5 million clones, more than 85% of them seen once, and the ten largest clones take roughly 0.36%. The material sequenced was naive CD4+ T cells from PBMCs. Indicated subset: CD45RA+ positively selected. The receptor source for this set is a young man in good health. Some clones in this sample may be carry-over from other donors' samples.

The chain uses TRBV19 and TRBJ2-5, with TRBD1 matching 7 bases. Trimming removed 1 base from V and 4 bases from J; junction bases left unmatched: 6. The CDR3 consists of 15 residues. Germline V gene data show CDR1 as LNHDA and CDR2 as SQIVND (reference sequence). The CDR3 loop reads CASSIGRGNRETQYF. The CDR3 nucleotides read TGTGCCAGTAGTATAGGCAGGGGGAATAGAGAGACCCAGTACTTC.

For this clone: Other DNA sequences from this sample encode an identical CDR3 as well. This chain uses TRBV29-1 with TRBJ2-1; D is perhaps TRBD2 (5 bases). V lost 1 base and J lost 4, with 8 bases in between. Germline-derived CDR1 and CDR2 are SQVTM and ANQGSEA. CDR3 length equals 13 residues. Here the CDR3 DNA reads TGCAGCGTTGAAGGGACTGCATACAATGAGCAGTTCTTC. This translates into CSVEGTAYNEQFF.

In this sample, this clone turned up once. The chain has TRBV5-4 and TRBJ2-7, with 7 nucleotides matching TRBD1. Germline CDR1 reads SGHNT; CDR2 reads YYREEE (reference sequence). Trimming took 3 bases from V and 2 from J; bases not matched to a gene: 11. The CDR3 is made up of 16 amino acids. Here the CDR3 DNA reads TGTGCCAGCAGCTCAGCTAAAACGGGACAGACCTACGAGCAGTACTTC. This sequence encodes CASSSAKTGQTYEQYF. Looking up the rest from reference TRBV5-4 and TRBJ2-7 gives the full variable domain: ETGVTQSPTHLIKTRGQQVTLRCSSQSGHNTVSWYQQALGQGPQFIFQYYREEENGRGNFPPRFSGLQFPNYSSELNVNALELDDSALYLCASSSAKTGQTYEQYFGPGTRLTVT.

This sequence joins TRBV27 and TRBJ2-1; a possible D gene is TRBD2 (6 bases). Germline values: CDR1 MNHEY, CDR2 SMNVEV (reference sequence). The CDR3 runs 14 residues. Trimming shortened V by 6 bases and J by 9 bases, and 18 bases separated the two germline ends. In DNA form, the CDR3 reads TGTGCCAGCAGCCTTACCCGGGGGAGGTCTGAGCAGTTCTTC. Amino acid sequence: CASSLTRGRSEQFF.

V usage is TRBV5-4 and J usage is TRBJ1-2, with 7 positions matching TRBD1. The J segment lost 10 bases and the V segment lost 0 bases, leaving 3 bases of the junction unmatched. There are 12 residues in the CDR3. Germline V gene data show CDR1 as SGHNT and CDR2 as YYREEE (reference sequence). The CDR3 DNA is TGTGCCAGCAGCTTGGACAGGGGTGACTACACCTTC. It codes for CASSLDRGDYTF.

V usage is TRBV27 and J usage is TRBJ2-1; D is possibly TRBD1 (6 bases). The CDR3 is 14 amino acids. V lost 8 bases, J lost 7 bases, and 18 bases lay in between. CDR1 and CDR2 from the germline V gene are MNHEY and SMNVEV (reference sequence). The CDR3 coding sequence is TGTGCCAGCGGGACATGGGGGCAAGGGAATGAGCAGTTCTTC. This gives the protein CASGTWGQGNEQFF.

The rearrangement uses TRBV29-1 and TRBJ1-2, with 7 bases that match TRBD1. V was pared by 6 bases and J by 5 bases, with 12 bases of the junction left unmatched. Germline CDR1 reads SQVTM; CDR2 reads ANQGSEA. The CDR3 length is 14 residues. The CDR3 sequence: CSVAQTQGLYGYTF. The CDR3 nucleotides read TGCAGCGTCGCCCAAACACAGGGGTTATATGGCTACACCTTC.

The rearrangement uses TRBV7-9 and TRBJ2-2; no definite D call. From germline, CDR1 is SEHNR and CDR2 FQNEAQ (reference sequence). This CDR3 is built from 12 residues. Trimming pared 2 bases from V and 4 bases from J, leaving 2 bases between. CDR3 in amino acids: CASSLTTGELFF. DNA of the CDR3: TGTGCCAGCAGCTTAACCACCGGGGAGCTGTTTTTT.

J is TRBJ2-7 and V is TRBV28; D is unresolved. This CDR3 has 13 residues. Germline V gene sequence: CDR1 MDHEN, CDR2 SYDVKM. V was pared by 3 bases and J by 2 bases, with 8 bases between. The chain's CDR3 is CASSLGNTYEQYF. The CDR3 nucleotides read TGTGCCAGCAGTTTGGGCAATACCTACGAGCAGTACTTC. The entire variable domain, with the rest obtained from reference TRBV28 and TRBJ2-7, is as follows: DVKVTQSSRYLVKRTGEKVFLECVQDMDHENMFWYRQDPGLGLRLIYFSYDVKMKEKGDIPEGYSVSREKKERFSLILESASTNQTSMYLCASSLGNTYEQYFGPGTRLTVT.

The chain couples TRBV28 to TRBJ2-1; 10 nucleotides agree with TRBD2. Germline values: CDR1 MDHEN, CDR2 SYDVKM. J gave up 0 bases and V 6 bases, and 17 bases lay outside the gene matches. The CDR3 sequence is 20 residues long. CDR3 residues: CASRGGGSGRWVSSYNEQFF. The CDR3 DNA follows: TGTGCCAGCAGGGGAGGGGGTAGCGGGAGGTGGGTCAGCTCCTACAATGAGCAGTTCTTC.

J is TRBJ2-7 and V is TRBV10-1; the D gene is possibly TRBD1 (7 bases). This CDR3 spans 16 amino acids. CDR1 WNHNN and CDR2 SYGVQD come from the germline V gene (reference sequence). V was trimmed by 6 bases and J by 0 bases, leaving 18 bases between them. The CDR3 coding sequence is TGCGCCAGCAGGTCTTCCAGGGGGGAAAGCTCCTACGAGCAGTACTTC. It codes for CASRSSRGESSYEQYF.

The rearrangement joins TRBV7-9 to TRBJ2-3; perhaps TRBD2 as D (6 bases). The V end was cut by 1 base, the J end by 4 bases, with 9 bases between. Germline CDR1 reads SEHNR; CDR2 reads FQNEAQ (reference sequence). CDR3 length: 14 residues. CDR3 nucleotide sequence: TGTGCCAGCAGCTTAGGACTAGAGGCAGATACGCAGTATTTT. It codes for CASSLGLEADTQYF.

CDR3 amino acids: CASSPPIRTHSYEQYF. CDR3 bases: TGTGCCAGCAGCCCCCCCATACGAACTCACTCCTACGAGCAGTACTTC. The J gene is TRBJ2-7, the V gene TRBV14; D ambiguous. The CDR3 runs to 16 residues. Germline V gene lookup returns CDR1 SGHDN and CDR2 FVKESK. The V gene lost 4 bases and the J gene lost 0 bases, with 16 bases spanning the gap.

V is TRBV10-2 and J is TRBJ2-5, with D tentatively TRBD2 (7 bases). CDR3 length equals 15 residues. CDR1 is WSHSY and CDR2 is SAAADI in the germline V gene. The germline V and J ends were trimmed by 5 bases and 4 bases, with 17 bases remaining between them. CDR3 protein: CASSTLGGGIETQYF. CDR3 sequence (DNA): TGCGCCAGCAGTACCCTAGGGGGAGGGATAGAGACCCAGTACTTC.

The chain couples TRBV5-6 to TRBJ1-2; 8 nucleotides align to TRBD1. This CDR3 spans 15 amino acids. The V gene end was trimmed by 5 bases and the J gene end by 4 bases; junction bases not matched to a gene: 10. Per the germline V gene, CDR1 is SGHDT and CDR2 is YYEEEE. For the CDR3, the DNA is TGTGCCAGCAGTGCAACGGGACAGGCCACCTATGGCTACACCTTC. It translates to CASSATGQATYGYTF. Full variable domain (remainder filled in from reference TRBV5-6 and TRBJ1-2): DAGVTQSPTHLIKTRGQQVTLRCSPKSGHDTVSWYQQALGQGPQFIFQYYEEEERQRGNFPDRFSGHQFPNYSSELNVNALLLGDSALYLCASSATGQATYGYTFGSGTRLTVV.

This sequence joins TRBV5-3 and TRBJ2-4; weak D call: TRBD2 (5 bases). TRBV5-3 is recorded as an ORF, its role being uncertain. This CDR3 has 16 amino acids. Trimming stripped 1 base from V and 2 bases from J, with 13 bases between. This chain's CDR3 is CARSLCSGNSKNIQYF. DNA for the CDR3: TGTGCCAGAAGCTTGTGCTCCGGGAACTCCAAAAACATTCAGTACTTC.

Written as DNA, the CDR3 is TGTGCCAGCATCCGACAGGGTCTAGCCAAAAACATTCAGTACTTC. This codes for CASIRQGLAKNIQYF. The chain joins TRBV6-1 to TRBJ2-4, with TRBD1 matching 7 bases. J lost 0 bases, V lost 7 bases, and 6 bases had no gene match. Germline loops: CDR1 MNHNS, CDR2 SASEGT. The CDR3 runs 15 residues.

J is TRBJ2-7 and V is TRBV6-6; D is undetermined. This CDR3 region has 13 residues. Looked up from germline, CDR1 is MNHNY and CDR2 is SVGAGI (reference sequence). Trimming shortened V by 11 bases and J by 7 bases, and 21 bases separated the two germline ends. CDR3 in DNA: TGTGCCGAGAGACGGTTTCTGGTGGGGGAGCAGTACTTC. Protein sequence: CAERRFLVGEQYF.

This chain links TRBV9 with TRBJ2-4, with D uncertain. Trimming took 1 base from V and 2 from J, leaving 13 bases between them. The CDR3 totals 16 residues. CDR1 and CDR2 from the germline V gene are SGDLS and YYNGEE. The CDR3 loop reads CASSVQDRSPKNIQYF. CDR3 sequence (DNA): TGTGCCAGCAGCGTACAGGACCGGAGCCCCAAAAACATTCAGTACTTC.

This chain uses TRBV30 with TRBJ2-2; 9 bases align to TRBD1. The CDR3 has 15 residues. The V gene end was trimmed by 5 bases and the J gene end by 4 bases; junction bases not matched to a gene: 8. The germline CDR1 and CDR2 sequences are GTSNPN and SVGIG (reference sequence). CDR3 amino acids: CAWGRRDRVTGELFF. In nucleotides, the CDR3 is TGTGCCTGGGGCCGAAGGGACAGGGTCACCGGGGAGCTGTTTTTT. Combining the CDR3 with reference TRBV30 and TRBJ2-2 gives the whole variable domain SQTIHQWPATLVQPVGSPLSLECTVEGTSNPNLYWYRQAAGRGLQLLFYSVGIGQISSEVPQNLSASRPQDRQFILSSKKLLLSDSGFYLCAWGRRDRVTGELFFGEGSRLTVL.